The next 26 T cell receptor beta chains were all read from a single sample in a study of CD8 T cells in Susac syndrome. When the RNA was reverse transcribed, random hexamers were used with an input of roughly 0.5 to 1 ug. One entry per CDR3 protein, called by TCRdb with MiXCR from the immunoSEQ multiplex PCR reads. The repertoire holds about 210,000 distinct CDR3 sequences, with around 93% as singletons. Sequencing input: CD4+ T cells from PBMCs. All receptors derive from a human donor with multiple sclerosis.

The chain links TRBV19 to TRBJ2-1, with TRBD1 matching over 9 bases. The CDR3 length is 15 residues. In germline, CDR1 is LNHDA, CDR2 SQIVND (reference sequence). The J segment lost 7 bases and the V segment lost 4 bases, leaving 8 bases of the junction unmatched. The CDR3 sequence is CASSKQGAVSNEQFF. In nucleotides, the CDR3 is TGTGCCAGTAGTAAACAGGGGGCTGTTTCAAATGAGCAGTTCTTC.

The rearrangement links TRBV30 to TRBJ2-2; D remains ambiguous. The V and J ends lost 5 bases and 4 bases respectively, with 2 bases between them. The CDR3 has 10 residues. Germline assignment: CDR1 GTSNPN and CDR2 SVGIG (reference sequence). Here the CDR3 DNA reads TGTGCCTGGGCCACCGGGGAGCTGTTTTTT. Protein: CAWATGELFF. The complete variable domain, with remaining parts taken from reference TRBV30 and TRBJ2-2, reads SQTIHQWPATLVQPVGSPLSLECTVEGTSNPNLYWYRQAAGRGLQLLFYSVGIGQISSEVPQNLSASRPQDRQFILSSKKLLLSDSGFYLCAWATGELFFGEGSRLTVL.

This clonotype showed up just once. CDR3 DNA sequence: TGTGCCATCAGTGCGGGGAACACAGATACGCAGTATTTT. Amino acids: CAISAGNTDTQYF. V and J are TRBV10-3 and TRBJ2-3; tentatively, D is TRBD2 (5 bases). Germline CDR1 ENHRY, CDR2 SYGVKD. The V gene lost 4 bases and the J gene lost 2 bases, with 7 bases spanning the gap. The CDR3 covers 13 residues.

In the case of this clonotype: A read error may produce the germline difference seen at one junction end. CDR3 sequence reads: CSVEAGTSGASSYNEQFF. In DNA, the CDR3 is TGCAGCGTAGAAGCCGGGACTAGCGGGGCGAGCTCCTACAATGAGCAGTTCTTC. J is TRBJ2-1 and V is TRBV29-1, with 13 bases fitting TRBD2. The length of the CDR3 is 18 residues. Germline CDR1 SQVTM, CDR2 ANQGSEA.

The CDR3: CASTIDAVANYGYTF. The CDR3 region has the DNA TGTGCCAGCACAATCGACGCCGTAGCTAACTATGGCTACACCTTC. The chain carries TRBV19 and TRBJ1-2; D unclear. Deletions cut 9 bases from V and 0 bases from J, with 17 bases between. Germline CDR1 reads LNHDA; CDR2 reads SQIVND (reference sequence). This CDR3 has 15 residues.

The rearrangement uses TRBV21-1 and TRBJ2-7. TRBV21-1 is annotated as a pseudogene. CDR3 length: 11 residues. The CDR3: CASSRVYEQYV. CDR3 sequence (DNA): TGTGCCAGCAGCCGGGTGTACGAGCAGTACGTC.

The chain uses TRBV9 and TRBJ1-2, with D perhaps TRBD1 (5 bases). V dropped 0 bases and J dropped 6 bases, with 15 bases sitting between them. The V gene's germline CDR1 is SGDLS and CDR2 YYNGEE. The CDR3 has 15 residues. CDR3 in amino acids: CASSVGNEQVDGYTF. CDR3 nucleotides: TGTGCCAGCAGCGTAGGGAACGAACAGGTTGATGGCTACACCTTC.

The J gene is TRBJ1-2, the V gene TRBV7-9, with D uncertain. V was pared by 6 bases and J by 8 bases, with 16 bases between. This CDR3 has 13 amino acids. From germline, CDR1 is SEHNR and CDR2 FQNEAQ (reference sequence). The CDR3 coding sequence is TGTGCCAGCAGTGTGAGTTTCCCGCGCGGCTACACCTTC. Translation: CASSVSFPRGYTF.

The chain joins TRBV10-3 to TRBJ1-5; 7 nucleotides agree with TRBD1. The CDR3 has 14 residues. V was clipped by 10 bases and J by 0 bases; unmatched bases: 6. Germline V gene data show CDR1 as ENHRY and CDR2 as SYGVKD. The CDR3 protein is CATNTGVSNQPQHF. Here the CDR3 DNA reads TGTGCCACCAATACAGGGGTTAGCAATCAGCCCCAGCATTTT.

This chain links TRBV29-1 with TRBJ1-1, with a possible D match to TRBD1 (5 bases). The CDR3 is made up of 13 amino acids. The germline V gene has CDR1 SQVTM and CDR2 ANQGSEA. V lost 8 bases to trimming and J lost 2 bases, with 15 bases between them. The CDR3 sequence: CSPFLGVNTEAFF. Here the CDR3 DNA reads TGCAGCCCCTTCTTGGGGGTAAACACTGAAGCTTTCTTT.

The V gene is TRBV5-1, the J gene TRBJ1-2; 7 bases match TRBD1. V dropped 3 bases and J dropped 2; count of bases not matched to a gene: 4. This CDR3 is built from 14 residues. Germline loops: CDR1 SGHRS, CDR2 YFSETQ. CDR3 sequence: CASSYEGQNYGYTF. DNA for the CDR3: TGCGCCAGCAGCTACGAGGGACAGAACTATGGCTACACCTTC.

The chain combines TRBV29-1 with TRBJ1-1; D may be TRBD1 (5 bases). CDR3 length equals 11 residues. The germline gives CDR1 SQVTM, CDR2 ANQGSEA. The V end was cut by 3 bases, the J end by 10 bases, with 12 bases between. In DNA, the CDR3 is TGCAGCGTTGAGATAGGGGCCAGAGCTTTCTTT. Translation: CSVEIGARAFF.

This clonotype was seen once. J is TRBJ2-3 and V is TRBV24-1, with D hard to call. V was cut by 5 bases and J by 3 bases, with 5 bases left in between. Germline CDR1 and CDR2: KGHDR and SFDVKD. The CDR3 is 12 residues long. Written as DNA, the CDR3 is TGTGCCACCAGTGGTCTGACAGATACGCAGTATTTT. Its translation: CATSGLTDTQYF.

The chain recombines TRBV20-1 with TRBJ2-4; D is ambiguous. Trimming pared 0 bases from V and 3 bases from J, leaving 6 bases between. In germline, CDR1 is DFQATT, CDR2 SNEGSKA (reference sequence). This CDR3 region has 13 residues. CDR3 region: CSAREVVKNIQYF. CDR3 in DNA: TGCAGTGCTAGAGAGGTGGTCAAAAACATTCAGTACTTC.

This sequence joins TRBV29-1 and TRBJ2-2; a possible D gene is TRBD1 (6 bases). Deletions cut 4 bases from V and 7 bases from J, with 13 bases between. Germline assignment: CDR1 SQVTM and CDR2 ANQGSEA. This CDR3 is 13 amino acids long. The CDR3 loop is CSVGRGMGGELFF. The CDR3 DNA sequence: TGCAGCGTTGGCAGGGGTATGGGCGGGGAGCTGTTTTTT.

This chain links TRBV20-1 with TRBJ2-5; 7 nucleotides line up with TRBD1. The CDR3 sequence is 12 residues long. Germline loops: CDR1 DFQATT, CDR2 SNEGSKA (reference sequence). J lost 5 bases, V lost 6 bases, and 6 bases had no gene match. The CDR3, as DNA: TGCAGTGCACGGACAGGCAGGGAGACCCAGTACTTC. It is translated as CSARTGRETQYF.

The rearrangement uses TRBV3-1 and TRBJ1-5; D is unclear. CDR3 length: 13 amino acids. Germline CDR1 is LGHDT and CDR2 is YNNKEL (reference sequence). Trimming pared 1 base from V and 6 bases from J, leaving 7 bases between. The CDR3 loop is CASSQAGFQPQHF. The CDR3 bases are TGTGCCAGCAGCCAAGCGGGGTTTCAGCCCCAGCATTTT. The variable domain in full, completed from reference TRBV3-1 and TRBJ1-5, reads DTAVSQTPKYLVTQMGNDKSIKCEQNLGHDTMYWYKQDSKKFLKIMFSYNNKELIINETVPNRFSPKSPDKAHLNLHINSLELGDSAVYFCASSQAGFQPQHFGDGTRLSIL.

The rearrangement joins TRBV12-3 or TRBV12-4 to TRBJ2-1; 8 nucleotides align to TRBD2. This CDR3 contains 16 residues. V lost 6 bases and J lost 1; bases outside the gene matches: 8. The chain's CDR3 is CASRSGGPLSYNEQFF. The CDR3 DNA reads as TGTGCCAGCAGAAGCGGGGGCCCTCTATCCTACAATGAGCAGTTCTTC.

This clonotype was counted a single time. The gene calls are TRBV29-1 and TRBJ1-2, with 7 nucleotides matching TRBD1. This CDR3 region has 14 residues. Germline V gives CDR1 SQVTM, CDR2 ANQGSEA. The V and J ends lost 5 bases and 4 bases, in that order; junction bases with no gene match: 10. DNA of the CDR3: TGCAGCGTTTCCGGGACAGTTTCGTCCTATGGCTACACCTTC. Its protein is CSVSGTVSSYGYTF.

This clonotype has only one observation. CDR3 residues: CASSQEGGQGLMYGYTF. The CDR3 coding sequence is TGCGCCAGCAGCCAAGAAGGCGGGCAGGGGCTCATGTATGGCTACACCTTC. The V call is TRBV4-1, the J call TRBJ1-2; possibly TRBD1 for D (6 bases). The CDR3 is made up of 17 amino acids. The V gene's germline CDR1 is MGHRA and CDR2 YSYEKL. Trimming shortened V by 0 bases and J by 5 bases, and 19 bases separated the two germline ends.

V gene TRBV27 combines with J gene TRBJ2-6; D is possibly TRBD1 (5 bases). The V end lost 6 bases, the J end lost 1 base, and 16 bases lay between the germline ends. The CDR3 contains 17 residues. Per germline, CDR1 MNHEY and CDR2 SMNVEV (reference sequence). The CDR3 here is CASSRDRRESGANVLTF. CDR3 coding DNA: TGTGCCAGCAGCCGCGACAGAAGAGAATCTGGGGCCAACGTCCTGACTTTC.

The rearrangement joins TRBV20-1 to TRBJ2-1; TRBD2 matches 8 bases. Per germline, CDR1 DFQATT and CDR2 SNEGSKA (reference sequence). Trimming cost V 3 bases and J 15 bases; bases outside gene matches: 4. The CDR3 is 10 residues long. The CDR3 spells CSASGGALFF. CDR3 DNA sequence: TGCAGTGCTAGCGGGGGGGCACTGTTCTTC.

V and J are TRBV3-1 and TRBJ1-1; no clear D gene. V was clipped by 1 base and J by 6 bases, with 6 bases between them. This CDR3 is built from 12 residues. In germline, CDR1 is LGHDT, CDR2 YNNKEL (reference sequence). The CDR3 DNA reads TGTGCCAGCAGCCAAGTTAGCGCTGAAGCTTTCTTT. This encodes CASSQVSAEAFF.

The chain joins TRBV30 to TRBJ1-5; D gene uncertain. CDR1 is GTSNPN, CDR2 SVGIG, per germline (reference sequence). This CDR3 region has 13 residues. V was cut by 1 base and J by 8 bases, with 12 bases left in between. As DNA, the CDR3 is TGTGCCTGGAGTGGAGGTATGAATGAGCCCCAGCATTTT. This gives the protein CAWSGGMNEPQHF.

The chain carries TRBV20-1 and TRBJ2-1; tentatively, D is TRBD2 (6 bases). Germline CDR1 is DFQATT and CDR2 is SNEGSKA (reference sequence). V shed 4 bases and J shed 3 bases, with 19 bases lying between them. The CDR3 is 16 residues long. In DNA form, the CDR3 reads TGCAGTGCTAATAACCCGGAGGGGTTCCGCTACAATGAGCAGTTCTTC. Its translation: CSANNPEGFRYNEQFF.

J is TRBJ2-7 and V is TRBV10-3; 7 nucleotides align to TRBD2. The CDR3 is 15 amino acids. The germline V gene encodes CDR1 ENHRY and CDR2 SYGVKD. J was trimmed by 0 bases and V by 2 bases; bases with no gene match: 4. The CDR3 loop is CAISETGGSSYEQYF. CDR3 DNA: TGTGCCATCAGTGAGACCGGCGGGAGCTCCTACGAGCAGTACTTC.